This T cell receptor (beta chain) was sequenced during a study of OX40 agonist ivuxolimab in advanced cancers. Study overall: People in dose escalation had one of these cancers: hepatocellular carcinoma, melanoma, renal cell or head and neck cancer. Among those treated, three patients had partial responses, one with hepatocellular carcinoma and two with cutaneous melanoma.

Generated by immunoSEQ multiplex PCR, the TCRdb table keeps only in-frame clones and is missing some. The sample yields 60,000 to 75,000 clones, over 70% seen once. V lost 2 bases to trimming and J lost 5 bases, with 12 bases between them. CDR1 and CDR2 (germline): KGHSH, LQKENI. This CDR3 is 14 amino acids long. Findings and caveats of the study: CD8+ T cells showed, on average, more clonal expansion than CD4+ cells. With doses of 0.1 to 3.0 mg/kg, CD4+ and CD8+ blood T cells had undergone clonal expansion by week 6.

Turning to this clone: Its antigen is currently unknown.

The receptor was isolated from an adult with an advanced solid tumor such as melanoma, head and neck, liver or kidney cancer. This chain uses TRBV18 with TRBJ1-1; D gene ambiguous. Sample: CD4+ or CD8+ T cells sorted from blood, taken in a trial of the OX40 agonist ivuxolimab. CDR3 loop: CASSPGLAGTEAFF. The CDR3 DNA follows: TGTGCCAGCTCACCAGGCCTTGCGGGTACTGAAGCTTTCTTT.